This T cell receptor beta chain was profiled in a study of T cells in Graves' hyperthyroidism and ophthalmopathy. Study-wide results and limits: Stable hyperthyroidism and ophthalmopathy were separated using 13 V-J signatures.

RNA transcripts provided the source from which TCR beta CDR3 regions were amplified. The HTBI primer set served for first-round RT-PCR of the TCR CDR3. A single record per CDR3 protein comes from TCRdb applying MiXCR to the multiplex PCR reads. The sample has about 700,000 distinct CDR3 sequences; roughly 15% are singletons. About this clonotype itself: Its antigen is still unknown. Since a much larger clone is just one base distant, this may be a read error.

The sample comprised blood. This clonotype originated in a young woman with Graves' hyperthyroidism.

CDR3 coding DNA: TGTACCAGCAGCCACAGTCCGGGGGCTGGCGGGGAGCTGTTTTTT. This gives the protein CTSSHSPGAGGELFF. The genes are TRBV3-1 and TRBJ2-2, with D possibly being TRBD1 or TRBD2 (6 bases each). The CDR3 has 15 amino acids. The germline CDR1 and CDR2 sequences are LGHDT and YNNKEL (reference sequence).